This passage covers 28 T cell receptor beta chains from one sample sequenced in a study of cytomegalovirus exposure and HLA in healthy donors. The PCR had 60 Vbeta and 13 Jbeta primers. Sequencing used immunoSEQ multiplex PCR; TCRdb keeps in-frame clones, though not all of them. The data contain roughly 150,000 clones, over 60% of them seen just once; the ten biggest clones take up roughly 3.1%. Sequencing was carried out using PBMCs. Receptors originate from a woman in her 30s in good health and CMV-seropositive.

The V gene is TRBV6-5, the J gene TRBJ1-5, with 7 positions matching TRBD1. CDR3 length: 15 residues. Germline lookup yields CDR1 MNHEY and CDR2 SVGAGI. Losses at the gene ends were 6 bases for V and 6 bases for J; bases not matched to a gene: 11. CDR3 protein: CASSKARGLGQPQHF. In DNA, the CDR3 is TGTGCCAGCAGCAAAGCAAGGGGGCTGGGTCAGCCCCAGCATTTT.

The rearrangement joins TRBV5-3 to TRBJ2-3, with 9 bases lining up with TRBD2. TRBV5-3 is an ORF, with its function uncertain. This CDR3 is built from 19 residues. The V and J ends lost 1 base and 0 bases, in that order; junction bases with no gene match: 12. The CDR3 sequence: CARSLKAGGPLTSTDTQYF. CDR3 sequence (DNA): TGTGCCAGAAGCTTGAAGGCGGGAGGGCCGCTGACGAGCACAGATACGCAGTATTTT.

The chain recombines TRBV2 with TRBJ2-7; 7 bases align to TRBD1. This CDR3 has 14 residues. J lost 2 bases, V lost 4 bases, and 5 bases had no gene match. The germline CDR1 and CDR2 sequences are SNHLY and FYNNEI. Written as DNA, the CDR3 is TGTGCCAGCAGTGTCACGAGGGGGCCCTACGAGCAGTACTTC. It yields the protein CASSVTRGPYEQYF.

The chain is built from TRBV2 and TRBJ2-1; unclear D gene. V gave up 5 bases and J gave up 9 bases, with 5 bases separating them. The V gene's germline CDR1 is SNHLY and CDR2 FYNNEI. The length of the CDR3 is 10 residues. In nucleotides, the CDR3 is TGTGCCAGCAGTACGGTTGAGCAGTTCTTC. This gives the protein CASSTVEQFF.

The chain combines TRBV18 with TRBJ1-5, with 8 nucleotides matching TRBD1. The CDR3 is 16 amino acids. Per the germline V gene, CDR1 is KGHSH and CDR2 is LQKENI. The ends lost 4 bases at V and 1 base at J; junction bases unmatched: 6. CDR3 sequence reads: CASSLQGARSNQPQHF. CDR3 DNA: TGTGCCAGCTCACTGCAGGGGGCGCGGAGCAATCAGCCCCAGCATTTT.

The gene calls are TRBV4-2 and TRBJ2-7; maybe TRBD2 (5 bases). The CDR3 has 17 residues. Trimming pared 0 bases from V and 3 bases from J, leaving 18 bases between. Per germline, CDR1 LGHNA and CDR2 YNFKEQ. The CDR3 is CASSQDVGVERLYEQYF. CDR3 bases: TGTGCCAGCAGCCAAGATGTTGGAGTAGAGCGGCTCTACGAGCAGTACTTC.

The rearrangement joins TRBV11-2 to TRBJ1-2; 7 bases match TRBD1. CDR1 and CDR2 (germline): SGHAT, FQNNGV. CDR3 length: 16 residues. V shed 4 bases, J shed 3 bases, and the junction held 11 bases outside the gene matches. The DNA for the CDR3 is TGTGCCAGCAGCTCAATAACGGGACAGATCTACTATGGCTACACCTTC. Translated: CASSSITGQIYYGYTF.

J is TRBJ2-3 and V is TRBV13; 9 bases match TRBD1. CDR3 length equals 19 residues. The germline V gene encodes CDR1 PRHDT and CDR2 FYEKMQ (reference sequence). J lost 4 bases, V lost 2 bases, and 16 bases had no gene match. The CDR3 protein is CASSLISAGQGFTPDTQYF. CDR3 in DNA: TGTGCCAGCAGCTTAATCTCCGCGGGACAGGGCTTTACCCCAGATACGCAGTATTTT.

This clone has a handful of counts. The gene calls are TRBV10-3 and TRBJ2-2; 7 nucleotides agree with TRBD2. Looked up from germline, CDR1 is ENHRY and CDR2 is SYGVKD. V dropped 8 bases and J dropped 3; count of bases not matched to a gene: 6. The CDR3 covers 14 residues. The CDR3, as DNA: TGTGCCATCGATCCGGGGGGATACACCGGGGAGCTGTTTTTT. This gives the protein CAIDPGGYTGELFF.

This sequence joins TRBV11-2 and TRBJ2-1; TRBD2 aligns across 10 bases. CDR1 is SGHAT, CDR2 FQNNGV, per germline. Trimming cost V 4 bases and J 4 bases; bases outside gene matches: 10. The CDR3 has 17 amino acids. The CDR3: CASSSSGRGRAYNEQFF. Written as DNA, the CDR3 is TGTGCCAGCAGCTCTAGCGGGAGAGGTCGGGCTTACAATGAGCAGTTCTTC.

This clone was picked up one time. The chain uses TRBV11-2 and TRBJ1-2; 8 nucleotides match TRBD1. Germline trimming cut 3 bases from V and 8 bases from J; bases unmatched to any gene: 5. CDR3 length: 13 amino acids. Germline assignment: CDR1 SGHAT and CDR2 FQNNGV. In DNA form, the CDR3 reads TGTGCCAGCAGCTTCATCGGACAGGGAGGCTACACCTTC. It yields the protein CASSFIGQGGYTF.

The V call is TRBV15, the J call TRBJ2-5; unclear D gene. This CDR3 is built from 13 residues. Trimming took 3 bases from V and 5 from J, leaving 10 bases between them. In germline, CDR1 is LNHNV, CDR2 YYDKDF (reference sequence). The chain's CDR3 is CATSREGEETQYF. CDR3 bases: TGTGCCACCAGCAGGGAAGGAGAGGAGACCCAGTACTTC.

The chain is built from TRBV9 and TRBJ2-1, with a possible D match to TRBD2 (5 bases). Germline V gives CDR1 SGDLS, CDR2 YYNGEE. The CDR3 extends over 14 amino acids. Trimming removed 6 bases from V and 7 bases from J, with 17 bases in between. The DNA for the CDR3 is TGTGCCAGCACCAAGACTACAATGACAAATGAGCAGTTCTTC. Protein: CASTKTTMTNEQFF. The full variable domain, rest sourced from reference TRBV9 and TRBJ2-1, is DSGVTQTPKHLITATGQRVTLRCSPRSGDLSVYWYQQSLDQGLQFLIQYYNGEERAKGNILERFSAQQFPDLHSELNLSSLELGDSALYFCASTKTTMTNEQFFGPGTRLTVL.

V is TRBV6-1 and J is TRBJ1-1; D possibly corresponds to TRBD1 (6 bases). The CDR3 is 15 residues long. V lost 10 bases and J lost 0, with 18 bases in between. CDR1 MNHNS and CDR2 SASEGT come from the germline V gene. This CDR3 is CATPGGPNMNTEAFF. CDR3 sequence (DNA): TGTGCCACCCCGGGGGGGCCCAACATGAACACTGAAGCTTTCTTT.

This clone was counted only a few times. The chain has TRBV4-1 and TRBJ1-1, with 7 bases aligning to TRBD1. Germline lookup yields CDR1 MGHRA and CDR2 YSYEKL. The CDR3 is 17 residues long. J gave up 0 bases and V 5 bases, and 12 bases lay outside the gene matches. The CDR3 DNA reads as TGCGCCAGCAGCAGATATTCAACGGGACAGATGAACACTGAAGCTTTCTTT. It encodes CASSRYSTGQMNTEAFF.

This chain uses TRBV30 with TRBJ2-1; 8 bases fit TRBD2. Per germline, CDR1 GTSNPN and CDR2 SVGIG (reference sequence). The CDR3 covers 14 residues. J gave up 3 bases and V 6 bases, and 7 bases lay outside the gene matches. The CDR3 sequence is CACEREPRYNEQFF. The CDR3 DNA follows: TGTGCCTGTGAGCGGGAGCCCCGCTACAATGAGCAGTTCTTC.

This clone came up once. This chain's CDR3 is CASSGAREQFF. Here the CDR3 DNA reads TGTGCCAGCAGCGGAGCTCGTGAGCAGTTCTTC. V is TRBV9 and J is TRBJ2-1; D unresolved. CDR1 is SGDLS, CDR2 YYNGEE, per germline. V was trimmed by 3 bases and J by 9 bases, leaving 7 bases between them. The CDR3 is 11 residues long. Supplemented by reference TRBV9 and TRBJ2-1, the full variable domain reads DSGVTQTPKHLITATGQRVTLRCSPRSGDLSVYWYQQSLDQGLQFLIQYYNGEERAKGNILERFSAQQFPDLHSELNLSSLELGDSALYFCASSGAREQFFGPGTRLTVL.

In its sample, this clone is medium-sized. V and J are TRBV4-2 and TRBJ2-1; 11 bases line up with TRBD2. The CDR3 totals 16 residues. Losses at the gene ends were 0 bases for V and 10 bases for J; bases not matched to a gene: 8. CDR1 LGHNA and CDR2 YNFKEQ come from the germline V gene. Here the CDR3 DNA reads TGTGCCAGCAGCCAAGATGGAGGTAGCGGGGGGGTAGAGCAGTTCTTC. Its translation is CASSQDGGSGGVEQFF.

The chain links TRBV18 to TRBJ2-1, with 9 bases lining up with TRBD1. Germline assignment: CDR1 KGHSH and CDR2 LQKENI. This CDR3 contains 14 residues. J was trimmed by 9 bases and V by 4 bases; bases with no gene match: 7. The CDR3 loop is CASSQGTGTAEQFF. In DNA form, the CDR3 reads TGTGCCAGCTCACAGGGGACAGGGACCGCTGAGCAGTTCTTC.

This clone was observed a few times. CDR3: CASSLDRVSHGYTF. For the CDR3, the DNA is TGTGCCAGCAGCCTCGACAGGGTTTCTCATGGCTACACCTTC. This chain connects TRBV6-1 to TRBJ1-2; 7 nucleotides agree with TRBD1. Germline-derived CDR1 and CDR2 are MNHNS and SASEGT. This CDR3 comprises 14 residues. J was trimmed by 6 bases and V by 6 bases; bases with no gene match: 10.

V gene TRBV2 combines with J gene TRBJ1-2; D is possibly TRBD1 (5 bases). V lost 7 bases and J 8 bases, leaving 23 bases between the germline ends. The CDR3 is 15 amino acids. Germline-derived CDR1 and CDR2 are SNHLY and FYNNEI. In DNA, the CDR3 is TGTGCCAGCACCCCGAGGGAGGGGATTAATCTCGGCTACACCTTC. Protein product: CASTPREGINLGYTF.

The rearrangement joins TRBV27 to TRBJ1-2; 11 bases match TRBD1. The CDR3 is made up of 15 amino acids. The germline CDR1 and CDR2 sequences are MNHEY and SMNVEV (reference sequence). Germline trimming cut 1 base from V and 8 bases from J; bases unmatched to any gene: 6. CDR3 sequence reads: CASSLWGQGEGGYTF. CDR3 DNA: TGTGCCAGCAGTTTATGGGGACAGGGGGAGGGCGGCTACACCTTC.

CDR3 in amino acids: CASRLGSPNQPQHF. The DNA for the CDR3 is TGTGCCAGCAGGCTAGGGAGTCCAAATCAGCCCCAGCATTTT. The chain joins TRBV28 to TRBJ1-5; D unclear. Trimming removed 6 bases at V and 4 bases at J, with 13 bases between. The CDR3 extends over 14 amino acids. CDR1 MDHEN and CDR2 SYDVKM come from the germline V gene.

The chain joins TRBV6-1 to TRBJ1-2; D is uncertain. In germline, CDR1 is MNHNS, CDR2 SASEGT. Trimming took 7 bases from V and 8 from J, leaving 14 bases between them. The CDR3 consists of 12 residues. CDR3 coding DNA: TGTGCCAGCACCACGGGAAGTAGGGGCTACACCTTC. Residues: CASTTGSRGYTF.

The chain couples TRBV5-1 to TRBJ1-3; TRBD1 is a possible D gene (5 bases). The V gene lost 8 bases and the J gene lost 0 bases, with 15 bases spanning the gap. The CDR3 consists of 15 residues. Germline V CDR1 and CDR2: SGHRS, YFSETQ. CDR3 DNA sequence: TGCGCCAGTGGGGCGGATCCCCTCTCTGGAAACACCATATATTTT. Translated, it gives CASGADPLSGNTIYF.

The chain couples TRBV10-3 to TRBJ1-3; D ambiguous. Germline V gives CDR1 ENHRY, CDR2 SYGVKD. V shed 7 bases and J shed 0 bases, with 7 bases lying between them. The CDR3 runs 13 residues. This chain's CDR3 is CAITSNSGNTIYF. In nucleotides, the CDR3 is TGTGCCATCACGTCTAACTCTGGAAACACCATATATTTT.

There are a few counts of this clone. V and J are TRBV29-1 and TRBJ1-1, with 8 bases identical to TRBD1. Germline V gene lookup returns CDR1 SQVTM and CDR2 ANQGSEA. The CDR3 is 14 residues long. V lost 7 bases to trimming and J lost 4 bases; unmatched junction nucleotides: 11. The CDR3 sequence is CSARQGTGGTEAFF. The DNA for the CDR3 is TGCAGCGCCCGACAGGGGACGGGGGGCACTGAAGCTTTCTTT.

The chain uses TRBV11-2 and TRBJ2-7, with 11 nucleotides matching TRBD1. The CDR3 totals 14 residues. Germline V gives CDR1 SGHAT, CDR2 FQNNGV. The trim removed 3 bases at V and 2 bases at J, leaving 0 bases unmatched. This CDR3 is CASSLDRGPYEQYF. CDR3 bases: TGTGCCAGCAGCTTGGACAGGGGGCCCTACGAGCAGTACTTC.